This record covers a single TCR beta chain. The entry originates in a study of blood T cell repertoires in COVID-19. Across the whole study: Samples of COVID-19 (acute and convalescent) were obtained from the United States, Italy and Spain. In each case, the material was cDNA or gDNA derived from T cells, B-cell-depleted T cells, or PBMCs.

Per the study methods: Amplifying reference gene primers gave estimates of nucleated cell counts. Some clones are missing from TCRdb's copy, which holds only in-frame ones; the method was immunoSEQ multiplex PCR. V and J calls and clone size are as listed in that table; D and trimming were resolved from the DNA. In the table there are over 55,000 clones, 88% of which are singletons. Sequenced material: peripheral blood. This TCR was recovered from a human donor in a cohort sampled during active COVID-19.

CDR3 DNA sequence: TGCGCCAGCAGTCAATCGAAGAAAACAGGCGATGGCTACACCTTC. Residues: CASSQSKKTGDGYTF. The chain uses TRBV23-1 and TRBJ1-2; possibly TRBD1 for D (5 bases). TRBV23-1 is flagged as an ORF with uncertain function. CDR3 length: 15 amino acids. Trimming shortened V by 0 bases and J by 6 bases, and 14 bases separated the two germline ends.